These 2 T cell receptor beta chains share one sample of origin, sequenced in a study of cytomegalovirus exposure and HLA in healthy donors listed by TCRdb under 2017. Libraries were built with the immunoSEQ multiplex PCR assay. For the multiplex PCR, a mixture combining 60 forward primers for TCR Vbeta segments and 13 reverse primers for TCR Jbeta segments was used. This immuneACCESS table, as held by TCRdb, lists in-frame sequences with V and J called but not all clones. Of the missing ones, under half trace to an unresolved V gene in checked studies; the others have no known cause. The sample yields about 160,000 clones; about three quarters were counted once. Around 2% of the sample rests with the top ten. The sample consisted of PBMCs. All receptors derive from a female donor in good health and CMV-seronegative.

The V and J genes are TRBV13 and TRBJ2-5; 7 bases line up with TRBD1. The CDR3 is made up of 16 amino acids. Germline V gives CDR1 PRHDT, CDR2 FYEKMQ (reference sequence). Trimming took 4 bases from V and 4 from J; bases not matched to a gene: 12. CDR3 sequence: CASSSKGTAQRETQYF. The CDR3, as DNA: TGTGCCAGCAGCTCTAAGGGGACAGCCCAGAGAGAGACCCAGTACTTC.

The chain has TRBV5-1 and TRBJ1-2; 7 bases are a match to TRBD1. The CDR3 is 15 amino acids. In germline, CDR1 is SGHRS, CDR2 YFSETQ. Losses at the gene ends were 3 bases for V and 4 bases for J; bases not matched to a gene: 9. The CDR3 sequence is CASSSTRDRPYGYTF. The CDR3 DNA sequence: TGCGCCAGCAGCTCCACAAGGGACAGACCCTATGGCTACACCTTC.